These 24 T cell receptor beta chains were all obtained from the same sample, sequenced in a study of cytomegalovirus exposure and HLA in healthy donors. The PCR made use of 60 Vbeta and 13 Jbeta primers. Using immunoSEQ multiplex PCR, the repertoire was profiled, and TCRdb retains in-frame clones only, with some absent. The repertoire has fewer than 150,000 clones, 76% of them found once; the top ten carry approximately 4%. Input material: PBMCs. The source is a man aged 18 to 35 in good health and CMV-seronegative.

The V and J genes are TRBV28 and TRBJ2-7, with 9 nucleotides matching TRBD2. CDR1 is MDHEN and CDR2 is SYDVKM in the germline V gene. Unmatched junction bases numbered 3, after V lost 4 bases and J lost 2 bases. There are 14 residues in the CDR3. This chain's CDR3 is CASSWVAGAYEQYF. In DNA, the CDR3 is TGTGCCAGCAGTTGGGTAGCGGGAGCCTACGAGCAGTACTTC.

CDR3 in DNA: TGCGCCAGCAGCTACGGACTAGCGGGAGAGGAGACCCAGTACTTC. Encoded protein: CASSYGLAGEETQYF. This chain joins TRBV4-1 and TRBJ2-5, with 13 bases matching TRBD2. Germline trimming cut 5 bases from V and 5 bases from J; bases unmatched to any gene: 5. Germline V CDR1 and CDR2: MGHRA, YSYEKL. The CDR3 sequence is 15 residues long.

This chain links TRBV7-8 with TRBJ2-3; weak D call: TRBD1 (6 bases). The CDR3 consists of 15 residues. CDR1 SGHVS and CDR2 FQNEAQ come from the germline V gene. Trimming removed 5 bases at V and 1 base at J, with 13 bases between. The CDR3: CASSITGIGTDTQYF. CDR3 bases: TGTGCCAGCAGCATTACAGGGATTGGCACAGATACGCAGTATTTT.

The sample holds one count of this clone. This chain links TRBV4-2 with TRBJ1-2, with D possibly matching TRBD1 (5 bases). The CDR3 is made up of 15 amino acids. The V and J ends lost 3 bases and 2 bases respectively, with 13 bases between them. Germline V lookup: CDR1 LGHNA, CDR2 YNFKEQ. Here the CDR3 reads CASSQARGSNYGYTF. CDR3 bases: TGTGCCAGCAGCCAGGCCCGGGGGTCCAACTATGGCTACACCTTC.

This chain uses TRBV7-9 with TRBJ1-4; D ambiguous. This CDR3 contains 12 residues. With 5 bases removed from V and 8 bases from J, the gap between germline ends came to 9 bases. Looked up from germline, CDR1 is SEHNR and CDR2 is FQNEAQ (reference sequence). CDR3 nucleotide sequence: TGTGCCAGCAGCGAACTGATCGAAAAACTGTTTTTT. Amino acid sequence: CASSELIEKLFF.

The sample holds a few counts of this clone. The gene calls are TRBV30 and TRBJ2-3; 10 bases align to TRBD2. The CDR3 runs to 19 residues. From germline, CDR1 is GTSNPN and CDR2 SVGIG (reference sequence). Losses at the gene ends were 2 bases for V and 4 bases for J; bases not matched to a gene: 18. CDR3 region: CAWSPLLSGGGLFADTQYF. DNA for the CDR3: TGTGCCTGGAGTCCCCTGCTGAGCGGGGGGGGTCTGTTTGCAGATACGCAGTATTTT.

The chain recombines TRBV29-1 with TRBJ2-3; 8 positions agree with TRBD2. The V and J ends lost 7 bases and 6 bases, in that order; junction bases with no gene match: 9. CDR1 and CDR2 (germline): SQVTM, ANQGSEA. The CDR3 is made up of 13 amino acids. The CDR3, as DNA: TGCAGCGCGAGTGGGACTAGTGAGGATACGCAGTATTTT. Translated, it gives CSASGTSEDTQYF.

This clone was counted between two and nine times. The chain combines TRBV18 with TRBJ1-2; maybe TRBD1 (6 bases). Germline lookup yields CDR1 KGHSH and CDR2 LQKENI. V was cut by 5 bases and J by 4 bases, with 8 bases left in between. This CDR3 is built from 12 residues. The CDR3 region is CASSTDSYGYTF. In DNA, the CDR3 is TGTGCCAGCTCAACGGACAGCTATGGCTACACCTTC.

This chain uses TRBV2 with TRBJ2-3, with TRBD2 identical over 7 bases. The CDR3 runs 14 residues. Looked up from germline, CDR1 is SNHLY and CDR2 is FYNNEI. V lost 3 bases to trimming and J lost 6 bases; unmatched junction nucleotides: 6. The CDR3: CASSDGGRSDTQYF. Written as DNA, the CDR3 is TGTGCCAGCAGTGACGGGGGGAGAAGTGATACGCAGTATTTT.

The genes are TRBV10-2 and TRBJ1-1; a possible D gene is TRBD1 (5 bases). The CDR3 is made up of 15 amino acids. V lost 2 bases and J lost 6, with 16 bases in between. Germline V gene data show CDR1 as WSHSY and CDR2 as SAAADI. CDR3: CASSEPQTGSAEAFF. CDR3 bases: TGCGCCAGCAGTGAGCCCCAAACAGGAAGCGCTGAAGCTTTCTTT.

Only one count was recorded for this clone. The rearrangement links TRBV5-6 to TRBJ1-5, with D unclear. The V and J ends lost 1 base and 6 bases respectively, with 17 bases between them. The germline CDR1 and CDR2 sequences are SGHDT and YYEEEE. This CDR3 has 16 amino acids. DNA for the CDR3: TGTGCCAGCAGCTTGTGGCTTTCCGGGGTGGGTCAGCCCCAGCATTTT. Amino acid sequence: CASSLWLSGVGQPQHF. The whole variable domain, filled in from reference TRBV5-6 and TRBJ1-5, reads DAGVTQSPTHLIKTRGQQVTLRCSPKSGHDTVSWYQQALGQGPQFIFQYYEEEERQRGNFPDRFSGHQFPNYSSELNVNALLLGDSALYLCASSLWLSGVGQPQHFGDGTRLSIL.

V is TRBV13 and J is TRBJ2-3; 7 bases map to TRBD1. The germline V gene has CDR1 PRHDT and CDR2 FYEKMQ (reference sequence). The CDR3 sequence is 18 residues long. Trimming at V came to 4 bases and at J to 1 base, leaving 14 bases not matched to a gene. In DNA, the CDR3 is TGTGCCAGCAGCTCCAGAGTAGGGGGCGGGTGGGGCACAGATACGCAGTATTTT. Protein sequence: CASSSRVGGGWGTDTQYF. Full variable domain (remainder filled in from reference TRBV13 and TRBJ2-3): AAGVIQSPRHLIKEKRETATLKCYPIPRHDTVYWYQQGPGQDPQFLISFYEKMQSDKGSIPDRFSAQQFSDYHSELNMSSLELGDSALYFCASSSRVGGGWGTDTQYFGPGTRLTVL.

For the CDR3, the DNA is TGTGCCGAGCAGGGCATCGGGGGCTACACCTTC. Its translation: CAEQGIGGYTF. V gene TRBV5-4 combines with J gene TRBJ1-2; TRBD1 is a possible D gene (5 bases). The CDR3 sequence is 11 residues long. Germline V gene lookup returns CDR1 SGHNT and CDR2 YYREEE (reference sequence). V lost 10 bases and J 8 bases, leaving 15 bases between the germline ends.

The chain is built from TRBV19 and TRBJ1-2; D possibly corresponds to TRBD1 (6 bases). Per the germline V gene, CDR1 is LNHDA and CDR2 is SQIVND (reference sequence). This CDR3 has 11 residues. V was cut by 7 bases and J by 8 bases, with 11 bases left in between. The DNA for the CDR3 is TGTGCCAGTAAAGGGACATTGGGCTACACCTTC. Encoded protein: CASKGTLGYTF.

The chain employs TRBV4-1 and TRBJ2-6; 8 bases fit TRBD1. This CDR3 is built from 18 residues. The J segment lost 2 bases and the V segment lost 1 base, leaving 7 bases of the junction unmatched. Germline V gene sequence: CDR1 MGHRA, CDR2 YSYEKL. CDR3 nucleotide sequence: TGCGCCAGCAGCCAAGGTACCGCACAGGGGGCTGGGGCCAACGTCCTGACTTTC. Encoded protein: CASSQGTAQGAGANVLTF.

CDR3 protein: CAIFPGTGILTYEQYF. The CDR3, as DNA: TGTGCCATATTTCCCGGGACAGGGATTTTAACCTACGAGCAGTACTTC. V usage is TRBV21-1 and J usage is TRBJ2-7; the table's D call of TRBD1 was not tested on the DNA. TRBV21-1 is assigned pseudogene status. The CDR3 is made up of 16 amino acids.

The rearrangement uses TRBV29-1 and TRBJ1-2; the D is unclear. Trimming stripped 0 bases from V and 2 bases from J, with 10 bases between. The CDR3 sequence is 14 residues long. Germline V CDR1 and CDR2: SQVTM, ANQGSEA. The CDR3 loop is CSVEDQDINYGYTF. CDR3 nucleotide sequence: TGCAGCGTTGAAGATCAAGACATAAACTATGGCTACACCTTC.

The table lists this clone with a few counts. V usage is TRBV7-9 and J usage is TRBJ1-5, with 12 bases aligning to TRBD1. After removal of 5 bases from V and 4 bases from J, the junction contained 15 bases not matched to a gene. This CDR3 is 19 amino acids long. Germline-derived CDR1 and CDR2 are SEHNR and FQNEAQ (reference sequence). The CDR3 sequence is CASSGGTGGDVPFNQPQHF. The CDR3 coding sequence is TGTGCCAGCAGCGGAGGGACAGGGGGCGACGTGCCATTTAATCAGCCCCAGCATTTT.

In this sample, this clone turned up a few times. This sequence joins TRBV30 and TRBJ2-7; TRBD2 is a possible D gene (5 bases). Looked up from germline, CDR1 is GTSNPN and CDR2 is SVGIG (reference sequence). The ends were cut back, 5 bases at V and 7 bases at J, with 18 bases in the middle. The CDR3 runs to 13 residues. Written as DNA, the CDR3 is TGTGCCTGGGGACGTGACGGACGCGGGGAGCAGTACTTC. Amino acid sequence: CAWGRDGRGEQYF.

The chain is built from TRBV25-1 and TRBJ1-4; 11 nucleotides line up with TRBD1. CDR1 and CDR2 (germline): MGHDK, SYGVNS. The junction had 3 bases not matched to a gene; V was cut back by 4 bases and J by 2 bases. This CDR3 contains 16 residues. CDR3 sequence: CASSADRGLTNEKLFF. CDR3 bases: TGTGCCAGCAGTGCGGACAGGGGGCTTACTAATGAAAAACTGTTTTTT.

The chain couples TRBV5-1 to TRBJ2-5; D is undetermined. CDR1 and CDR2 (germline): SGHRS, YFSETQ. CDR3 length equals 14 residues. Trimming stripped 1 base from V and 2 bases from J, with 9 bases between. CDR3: CASSLIGSQETQYF. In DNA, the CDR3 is TGCGCCAGCAGCTTGATCGGTTCTCAAGAGACCCAGTACTTC.

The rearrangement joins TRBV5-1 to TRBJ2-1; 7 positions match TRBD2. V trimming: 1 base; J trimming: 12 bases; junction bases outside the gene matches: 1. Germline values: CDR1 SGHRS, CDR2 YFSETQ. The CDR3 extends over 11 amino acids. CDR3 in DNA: TGCGCCAGCAGCTTGACGGGGGGGCAGTTCTTC. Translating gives CASSLTGGQFF.

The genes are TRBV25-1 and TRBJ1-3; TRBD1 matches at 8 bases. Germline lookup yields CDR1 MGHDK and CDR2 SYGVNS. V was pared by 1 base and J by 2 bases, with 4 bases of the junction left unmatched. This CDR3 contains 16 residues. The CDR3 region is CASSESGGTAGNTIYF. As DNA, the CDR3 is TGTGCCAGCAGTGAATCAGGGGGCACTGCTGGAAACACCATATATTTT. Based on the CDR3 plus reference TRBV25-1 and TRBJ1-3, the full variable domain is EADIYQTPRYLVIGTGKKITLECSQTMGHDKMYWYQQDPGMELHLIHYSYGVNSTEKGDLSSESTVSRIRTEHFPLTLESARPSHTSQYLCASSESGGTAGNTIYFGEGSWLTVV.

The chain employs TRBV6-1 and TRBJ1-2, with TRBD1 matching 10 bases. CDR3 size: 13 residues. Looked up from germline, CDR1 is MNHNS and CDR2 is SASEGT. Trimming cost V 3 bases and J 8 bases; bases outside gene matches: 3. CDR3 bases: TGTGCCAGCAGTGACGGGACAGGGGTAGGCTACACCTTC. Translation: CASSDGTGVGYTF.